This T cell receptor beta chain was obtained from a study of cytomegalovirus exposure and HLA in healthy donors. Study information: Earlier sequencing of 150 million to 200 million T cells yielded around 100 million unique TCR beta sequences. Study-wide results and limits: Reports indicate that TCR beta sequences accurately predicted the HLA-A and HLA-B alleles of most subjects. Highly shared variants forming one cluster were likely a sequencing artifact. In terms of immune exposure information, only CMV serostatus was available.

CDR3 length equals 13 residues. In germline, CDR1 is SGHDT, CDR2 YYEEEE. Trimming took off 2 bases at V and 6 bases at J, with 11 bases between the two ends. A multiplex PCR was run with 60 Vbeta primers and 13 Jbeta primers. The method was immunoSEQ multiplex PCR; TCRdb's version includes in-frame clones alone and lacks a portion of them. In the table there are 150,000 to 180,000 clones, more than 75% of which are singletons. This clone was detected only a few times. Its cognate antigen is unknown. The sequence was collected from a man aged 30 to 45 in good health and CMV-seropositive. Sequenced: PBMCs. This sequence joins TRBV5-6 and TRBJ2-5, with a weak D call TRBD2 (5 bases). The DNA of the CDR3 is TGTGCCAGCAGCTTTATGGTCGGGAAGACCCAGTACTTC. Amino acids: CASSFMVGKTQYF. Complete variable domain (other parts from reference TRBV5-6 and TRBJ2-5): DAGVTQSPTHLIKTRGQQVTLRCSPKSGHDTVSWYQQALGQGPQFIFQYYEEEERQRGNFPDRFSGHQFPNYSSELNVNALLLGDSALYLCASSFMVGKTQYFGPGTRLLVL.